The clone carrying this T cell receptor (beta chain) was counted only a few times. Antigen: not known. The data are from a study of beta chain features in type 1 diabetes. The CDR3 runs to 16 residues. Germline V CDR1 and CDR2: SGDLS, YYNGEE. Losses at the gene ends were 3 bases for V and 7 bases for J; bases not matched to a gene: 14. Study-wide findings and caveats: Patients with Type 1 diabetes showed moderately but significantly shorter TCRB CDR3s in all four CD4+ subsets. Compared with healthy donors, patients appeared to share more similar naive, central memory and regulatory TCRB repertoires. VDJ junctions in type 1 diabetes patients carried more deletions and fewer insertions. Any PCR bias toward short templates would affect both groups alike.

Every isolated RNA sample was fully reverse transcribed, so sequencing captured expressed TCRB transcripts. Sequencing used immunoSEQ multiplex PCR; TCRdb keeps in-frame clones, though not all of them. Of about 260,000 clones listed, approximately 25% are singletons. The receptor was derived from a woman aged 25 to 39 with type 1 diabetes. Sequencing was carried out using naive CD4+ T cells from blood. The J gene is TRBJ1-2, the V gene TRBV9, with TRBD1 matching over 8 bases. CDR3 sequence (DNA): TGTGCCAGCAGCGCACAAGGACAGGGAACGCTCCTTGGCTACACCTTC. Encoded protein: CASSAQGQGTLLGYTF. The full variable domain, in which reference TRBV9 and TRBJ1-2 provide the parts outside the CDR3, is DSGVTQTPKHLITATGQRVTLRCSPRSGDLSVYWYQQSLDQGLQFLIQYYNGEERAKGNILERFSAQQFPDLHSELNLSSLELGDSALYFCASSAQGQGTLLGYTFGSGTRLTVV.